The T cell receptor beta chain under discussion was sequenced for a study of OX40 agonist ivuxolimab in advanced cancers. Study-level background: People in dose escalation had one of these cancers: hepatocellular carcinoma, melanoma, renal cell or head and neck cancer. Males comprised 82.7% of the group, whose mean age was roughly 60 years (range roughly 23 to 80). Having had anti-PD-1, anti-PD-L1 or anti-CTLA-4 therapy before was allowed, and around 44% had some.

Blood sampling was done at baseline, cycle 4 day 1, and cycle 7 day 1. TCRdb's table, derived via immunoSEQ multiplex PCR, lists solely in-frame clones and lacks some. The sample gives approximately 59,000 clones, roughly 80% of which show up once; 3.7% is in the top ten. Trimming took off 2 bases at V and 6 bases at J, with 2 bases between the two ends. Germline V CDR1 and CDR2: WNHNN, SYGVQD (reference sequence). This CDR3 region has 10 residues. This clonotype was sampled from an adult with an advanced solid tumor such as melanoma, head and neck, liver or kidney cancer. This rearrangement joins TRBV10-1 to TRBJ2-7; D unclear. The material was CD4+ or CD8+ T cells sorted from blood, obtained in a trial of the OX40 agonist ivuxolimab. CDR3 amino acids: CASSEGEQYF. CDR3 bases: TGCGCCAGCAGTGAGGGCGAGCAGTACTTC.